Following are 7 T cell receptor beta chains from one sample sequenced in a study of blood T cell repertoires in COVID-19. This table comes from immunoSEQ multiplex PCR, and its TCRdb copy is limited to in-frame clones, with some not included. The table records 200,000 to 250,000 clones, roughly 88% of them present only once. The sample consisted of peripheral blood. The receptors stem from a woman between 35 and 50 years old who had recovered from COVID-19.

The chain links TRBV6-5 to TRBJ2-2; maybe TRBD1 (6 bases). In germline, CDR1 is MNHEY, CDR2 SVGAGI. The length of the CDR3 is 15 residues. With 2 bases removed from V and 6 bases from J, the gap between germline ends came to 13 bases. In nucleotides, the CDR3 is TGTGCCAGCAGTTACGCTCCCAGGGGTTCCGGGGAGCTGTTTTTT. Its protein product is CASSYAPRGSGELFF.

The chain recombines TRBV28 with TRBJ2-7; D is undetermined. Looked up from germline, CDR1 is MDHEN and CDR2 is SYDVKM. The CDR3 is made up of 12 amino acids. The V gene lost 3 bases and the J gene lost 7 bases, with 10 bases spanning the gap. The CDR3 spells CASSFPPGEQYF. The CDR3 DNA sequence: TGTGCCAGCAGTTTCCCCCCCGGGGAGCAGTACTTC.

This rearrangement joins TRBV3-1 (or the pseudogene TRBV3-2) to TRBJ2-3; 7 bases fit TRBD1. The germline V gene has CDR1 LGHDT and CDR2 YNNKEL (reference sequence). V was pared by 4 bases and J by 2 bases, with 15 bases of the junction left unmatched. The CDR3 is 18 residues long. The CDR3 sequence: CASSPTGASPPDTDTQYF. CDR3 nucleotide sequence: TGTGCCAGCAGCCCCACAGGGGCCTCCCCTCCGGACACAGATACGCAGTATTTT.

The CDR3 loop reads CASSYSLAGANEQFF. CDR3 DNA sequence: TGTGCCAGCAGTTACAGTCTAGCGGGGGCTAATGAGCAGTTCTTC. V and J are TRBV6-2 or TRBV6-3 and TRBJ2-1, with 10 bases identical to TRBD2. The CDR3 runs to 15 residues. V dropped 2 bases and J dropped 7; count of bases not matched to a gene: 5. Germline CDR1 is MNHEY and CDR2 is SVGEGT.

This clone appeared once. V gene TRBV25-1 combines with J gene TRBJ2-1, with 7 bases aligning to TRBD1. CDR1 is MGHDK, CDR2 SYGVNS, per germline. The CDR3 is made up of 15 amino acids. The trim removed 0 bases at V and 4 bases at J, leaving 3 bases unmatched. DNA of the CDR3: TGTGCCAGCAGTGAATATAGGGGGCAGTACAATGAGCAGTTCTTC. Its translation: CASSEYRGQYNEQFF. Full variable domain (remainder filled in from reference TRBV25-1 and TRBJ2-1): EADIYQTPRYLVIGTGKKITLECSQTMGHDKMYWYQQDPGMELHLIHYSYGVNSTEKGDLSSESTVSRIRTEHFPLTLESARPSHTSQYLCASSEYRGQYNEQFFGPGTRLTVL.

V gene TRBV27 combines with J gene TRBJ2-7; TRBD2 might be the D (6 bases). This CDR3 has 13 residues. Germline-derived CDR1 and CDR2 are MNHEY and SMNVEV (reference sequence). The ends were cut back, 3 bases at V and 3 bases at J, with 9 bases in the middle. Here the CDR3 reads CASSLGGNYEQYF. The CDR3 DNA is TGTGCCAGCAGTTTGGGCGGGAACTACGAGCAGTACTTC.

V usage is TRBV5-4 and J usage is TRBJ2-3; a weak D match, TRBD1 (5 bases). Germline CDR1 reads SGHNT; CDR2 reads YYREEE (reference sequence). CDR3 length equals 15 residues. The V and J ends lost 0 bases and 1 base respectively, with 9 bases between them. Here the CDR3 DNA reads TGTGCCAGCAGCTTGGAGGGGCAGGGCACAGATACGCAGTATTTT. This sequence encodes CASSLEGQGTDTQYF.